Following are 5 T cell receptor beta chains from one sample sequenced in a study of T cell repertoires in cytomegalovirus infection. A single record per CDR3 protein comes from TCRdb applying MiXCR to the reads. Of about 740,000 distinct CDR3 sequences in the sample, roughly 33% were seen once. Their recognized antigens are unknown. Specimen: cultured PBMCs, collected from culture after CMV antigen stimulation. The receptors come from a human donor in good health (CMV status not recorded). Some clones in this sample may be carry-over from other donors' samples.

This clonotype was seen many times. CDR3 loop: CASSPGLAGINEQFF. In DNA form, the CDR3 reads TGTGCCAGCAGTCCGGGACTAGCGGGGATCAATGAGCAGTTCTTC. The chain is built from TRBV28 and TRBJ2-1, with TRBD2 identical over 13 bases. Germline V gives CDR1 MDHEN, CDR2 SYDVKM. This CDR3 spans 15 amino acids. V trimming: 5 bases; J trimming: 6 bases; junction bases outside the gene matches: 4. Full variable domain (rest looked up from reference TRBV28 and TRBJ2-1): DVKVTQSSRYLVKRTGEKVFLECVQDMDHENMFWYRQDPGLGLRLIYFSYDVKMKEKGDIPEGYSVSREKKERFSLILESASTNQTSMYLCASSPGLAGINEQFFGPGTRLTVL.

Only a few counts were recorded for this clonotype. V gene TRBV7-8 combines with J gene TRBJ2-1; 11 bases agree with TRBD1. Germline CDR1 and CDR2: SGHVS and FQNEAQ. V dropped 5 bases and J dropped 6; count of bases not matched to a gene: 6. CDR3 length: 15 amino acids. The CDR3 loop reads CASSLTGTGGNEQFF. The CDR3 DNA is TGTGCCAGCAGCCTCACCGGGACAGGGGGCAATGAGCAGTTCTTC.

This clonotype was observed a handful of times. The chain uses TRBV7-9 and TRBJ2-7, with D hard to call. Germline CDR1 SEHNR, CDR2 FQNEAQ (reference sequence). The CDR3 is made up of 17 amino acids. Trimming left V 5 bases short and J 4 bases short, with 24 bases between. This CDR3 reads CASSHTSLDRTEYEQYF. CDR3 nucleotide sequence: TGTGCCAGCAGCCATACCAGCTTAGATCGGACGGAATACGAGCAGTACTTC.

The chain couples TRBV29-1 to TRBJ1-1; no reliable D call. Trimming cost V 8 bases and J 1 base, with 8 bases left between them. The CDR3 is 11 amino acids. Germline assignment: CDR1 SQVTM and CDR2 ANQGSEA. CDR3 DNA sequence: TGCAGCTCCAGCGAGAACACTGAAGCTTTCTTT. Amino acids: CSSSENTEAFF.

A few counts support this clonotype. V usage is TRBV7-6 and J usage is TRBJ2-3; D not resolved. Germline V lookup: CDR1 SGHVS, CDR2 FNYEAQ. This CDR3 comprises 14 residues. The ends were cut back, 5 bases at V and 10 bases at J, with 19 bases in the middle. This CDR3 is CASSPNDKAAPQYF. The CDR3 DNA is TGTGCCAGCAGCCCAAACGATAAGGCAGCCCCGCAGTATTTT.